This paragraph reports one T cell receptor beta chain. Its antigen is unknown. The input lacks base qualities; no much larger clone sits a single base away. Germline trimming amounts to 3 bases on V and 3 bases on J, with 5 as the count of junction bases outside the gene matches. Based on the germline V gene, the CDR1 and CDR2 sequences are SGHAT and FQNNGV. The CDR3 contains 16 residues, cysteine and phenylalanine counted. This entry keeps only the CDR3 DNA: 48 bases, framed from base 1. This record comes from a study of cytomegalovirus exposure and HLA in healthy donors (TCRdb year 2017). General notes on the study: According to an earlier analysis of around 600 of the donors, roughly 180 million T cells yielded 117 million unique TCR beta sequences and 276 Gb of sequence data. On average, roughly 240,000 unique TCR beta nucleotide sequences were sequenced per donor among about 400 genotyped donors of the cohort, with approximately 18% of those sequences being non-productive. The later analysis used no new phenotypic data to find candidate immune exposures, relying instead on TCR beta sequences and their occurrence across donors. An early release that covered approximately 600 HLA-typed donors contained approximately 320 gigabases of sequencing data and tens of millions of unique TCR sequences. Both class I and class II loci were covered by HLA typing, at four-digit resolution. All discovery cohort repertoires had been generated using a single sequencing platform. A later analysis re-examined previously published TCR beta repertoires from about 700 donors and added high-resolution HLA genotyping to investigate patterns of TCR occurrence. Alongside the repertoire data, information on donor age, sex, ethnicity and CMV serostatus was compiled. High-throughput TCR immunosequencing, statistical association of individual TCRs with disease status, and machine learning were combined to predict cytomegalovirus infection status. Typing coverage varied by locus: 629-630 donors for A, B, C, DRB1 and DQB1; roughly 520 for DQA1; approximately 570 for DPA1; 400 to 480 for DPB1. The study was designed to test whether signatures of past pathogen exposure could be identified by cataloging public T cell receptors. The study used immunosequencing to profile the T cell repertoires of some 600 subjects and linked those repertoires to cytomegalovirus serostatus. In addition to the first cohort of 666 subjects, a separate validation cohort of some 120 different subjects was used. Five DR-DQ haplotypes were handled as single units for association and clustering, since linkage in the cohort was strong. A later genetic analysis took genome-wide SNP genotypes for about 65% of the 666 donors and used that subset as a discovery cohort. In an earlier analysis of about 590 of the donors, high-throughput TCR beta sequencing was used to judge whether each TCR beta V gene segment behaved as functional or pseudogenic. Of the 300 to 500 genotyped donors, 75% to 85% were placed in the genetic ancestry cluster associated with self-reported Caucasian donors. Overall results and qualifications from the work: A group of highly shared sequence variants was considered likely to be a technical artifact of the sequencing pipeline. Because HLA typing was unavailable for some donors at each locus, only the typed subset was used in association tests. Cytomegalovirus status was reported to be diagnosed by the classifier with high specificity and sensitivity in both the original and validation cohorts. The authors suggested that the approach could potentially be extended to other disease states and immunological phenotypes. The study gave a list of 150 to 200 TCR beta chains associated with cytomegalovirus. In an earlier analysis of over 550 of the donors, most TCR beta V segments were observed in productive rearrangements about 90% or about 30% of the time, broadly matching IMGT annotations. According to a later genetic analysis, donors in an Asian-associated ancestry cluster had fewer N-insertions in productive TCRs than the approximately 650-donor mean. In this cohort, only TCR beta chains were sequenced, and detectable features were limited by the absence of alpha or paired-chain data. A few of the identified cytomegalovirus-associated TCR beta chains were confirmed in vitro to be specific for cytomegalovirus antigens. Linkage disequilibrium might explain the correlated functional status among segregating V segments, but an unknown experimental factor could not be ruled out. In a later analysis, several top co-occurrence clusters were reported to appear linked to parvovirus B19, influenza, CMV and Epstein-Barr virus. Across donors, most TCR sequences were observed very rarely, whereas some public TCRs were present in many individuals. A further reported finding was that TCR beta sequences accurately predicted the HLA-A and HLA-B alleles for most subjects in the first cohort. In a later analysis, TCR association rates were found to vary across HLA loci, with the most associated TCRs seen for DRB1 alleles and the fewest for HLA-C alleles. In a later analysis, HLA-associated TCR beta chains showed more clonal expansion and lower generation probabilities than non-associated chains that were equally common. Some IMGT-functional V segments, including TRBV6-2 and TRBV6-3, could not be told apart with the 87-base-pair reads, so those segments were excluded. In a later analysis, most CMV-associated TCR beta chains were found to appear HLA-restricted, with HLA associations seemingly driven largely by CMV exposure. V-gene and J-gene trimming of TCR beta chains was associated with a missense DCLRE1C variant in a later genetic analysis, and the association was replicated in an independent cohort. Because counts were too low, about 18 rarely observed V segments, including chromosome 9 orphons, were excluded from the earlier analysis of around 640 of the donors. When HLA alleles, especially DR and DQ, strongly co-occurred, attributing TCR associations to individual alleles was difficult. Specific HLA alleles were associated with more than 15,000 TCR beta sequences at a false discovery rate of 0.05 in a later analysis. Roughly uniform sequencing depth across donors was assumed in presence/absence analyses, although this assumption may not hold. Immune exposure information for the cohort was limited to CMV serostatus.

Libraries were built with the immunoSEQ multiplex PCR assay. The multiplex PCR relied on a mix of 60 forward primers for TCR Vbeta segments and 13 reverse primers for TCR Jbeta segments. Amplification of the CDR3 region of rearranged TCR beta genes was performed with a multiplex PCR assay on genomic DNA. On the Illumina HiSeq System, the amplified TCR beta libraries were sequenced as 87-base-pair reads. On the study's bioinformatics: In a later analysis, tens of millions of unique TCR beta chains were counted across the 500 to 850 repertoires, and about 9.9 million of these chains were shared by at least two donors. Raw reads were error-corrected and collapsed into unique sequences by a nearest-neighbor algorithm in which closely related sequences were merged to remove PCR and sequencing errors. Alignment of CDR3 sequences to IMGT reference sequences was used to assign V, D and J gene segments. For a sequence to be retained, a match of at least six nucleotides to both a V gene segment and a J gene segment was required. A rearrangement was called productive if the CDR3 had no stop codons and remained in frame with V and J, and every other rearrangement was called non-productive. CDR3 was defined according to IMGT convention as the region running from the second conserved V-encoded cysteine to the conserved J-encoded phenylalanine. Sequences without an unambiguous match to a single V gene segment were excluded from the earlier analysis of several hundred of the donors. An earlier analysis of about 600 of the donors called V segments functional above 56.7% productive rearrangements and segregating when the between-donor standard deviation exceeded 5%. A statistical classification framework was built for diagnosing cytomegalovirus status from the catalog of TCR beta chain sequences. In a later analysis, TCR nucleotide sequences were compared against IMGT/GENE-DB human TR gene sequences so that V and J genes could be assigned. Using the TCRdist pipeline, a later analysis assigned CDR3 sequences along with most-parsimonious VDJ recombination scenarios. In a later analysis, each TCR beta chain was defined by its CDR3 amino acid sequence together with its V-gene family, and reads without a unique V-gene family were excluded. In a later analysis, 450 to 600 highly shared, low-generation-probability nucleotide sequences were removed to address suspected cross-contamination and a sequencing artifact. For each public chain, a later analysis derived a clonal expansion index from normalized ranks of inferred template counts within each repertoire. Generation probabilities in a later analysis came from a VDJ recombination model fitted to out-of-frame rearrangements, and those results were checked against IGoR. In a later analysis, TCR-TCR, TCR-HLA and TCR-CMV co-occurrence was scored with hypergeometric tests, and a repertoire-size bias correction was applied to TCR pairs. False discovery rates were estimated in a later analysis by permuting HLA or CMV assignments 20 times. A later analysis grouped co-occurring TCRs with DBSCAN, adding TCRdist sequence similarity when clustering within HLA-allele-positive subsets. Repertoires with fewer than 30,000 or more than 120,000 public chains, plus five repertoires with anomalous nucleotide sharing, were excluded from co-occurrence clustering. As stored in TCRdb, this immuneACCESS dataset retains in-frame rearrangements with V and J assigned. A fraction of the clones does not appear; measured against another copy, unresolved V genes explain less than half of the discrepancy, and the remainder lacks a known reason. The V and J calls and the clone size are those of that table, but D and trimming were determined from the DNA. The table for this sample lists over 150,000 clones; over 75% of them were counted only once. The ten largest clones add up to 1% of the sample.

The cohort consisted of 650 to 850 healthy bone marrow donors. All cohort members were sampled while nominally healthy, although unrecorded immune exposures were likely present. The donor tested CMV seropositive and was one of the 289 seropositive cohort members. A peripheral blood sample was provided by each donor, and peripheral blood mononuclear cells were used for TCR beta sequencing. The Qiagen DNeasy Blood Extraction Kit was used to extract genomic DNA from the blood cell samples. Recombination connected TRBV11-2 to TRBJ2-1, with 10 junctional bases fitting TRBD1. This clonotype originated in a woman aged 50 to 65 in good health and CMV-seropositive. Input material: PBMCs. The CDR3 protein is CASSFTGTGVYNEQFF. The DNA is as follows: TGTGCCAGCAGCTTTACCGGGACAGGGGTCTACAATGAGCAGTTCTTC. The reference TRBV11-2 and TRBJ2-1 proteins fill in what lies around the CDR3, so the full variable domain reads EAGVAQSPRYKIIEKRQSVAFWCNPISGHATLYWYQQILGQGPKLLIQFQNNGVVDDSQLPKDRFSAERLKGVDSTLKIQPAKLEDSAVYLCASSFTGTGVYNEQFFGPGTRLTVL.